This T cell receptor (beta chain) derives from a study of early T cells in non-severe SARS-CoV-2 infection. About the study: The chains were unpaired, and the sequenced material was bulk RNA from unsorted whole blood. Study-level findings and limits: The matching step, a VDJdb search, favored anti-spike CD8 responses and missed private and CD4 specificities.

This clonotype was observed a handful of times. As yet, its antigen is unknown. From the 5' RACE reads, TCRdb called clonotypes with MiXCR, one entry per CDR3 protein. The data show some 64,000 distinct CDR3 sequences, 7% to 9.5% seen once. The V gene end was trimmed by 2 bases and the J gene end by 7 bases; junction bases not matched to a gene: 2. The CDR3 runs to 14 residues. Germline V gives CDR1 SGDLS, CDR2 YYNGEE. The rearrangement uses TRBV9 and TRBJ1-5, with 11 nucleotides matching TRBD1. Material: whole blood, obtained at baseline. The TCR was taken from an adult who was a healthcare worker with PCR-confirmed SARS-CoV-2 infection or an uninfected control (not recorded which). The CDR3 sequence: CASSVGTGGQPQHF. In DNA, the CDR3 is TGTGCCAGCAGCGTTGGGACAGGGGGGCAGCCCCAGCATTTT.